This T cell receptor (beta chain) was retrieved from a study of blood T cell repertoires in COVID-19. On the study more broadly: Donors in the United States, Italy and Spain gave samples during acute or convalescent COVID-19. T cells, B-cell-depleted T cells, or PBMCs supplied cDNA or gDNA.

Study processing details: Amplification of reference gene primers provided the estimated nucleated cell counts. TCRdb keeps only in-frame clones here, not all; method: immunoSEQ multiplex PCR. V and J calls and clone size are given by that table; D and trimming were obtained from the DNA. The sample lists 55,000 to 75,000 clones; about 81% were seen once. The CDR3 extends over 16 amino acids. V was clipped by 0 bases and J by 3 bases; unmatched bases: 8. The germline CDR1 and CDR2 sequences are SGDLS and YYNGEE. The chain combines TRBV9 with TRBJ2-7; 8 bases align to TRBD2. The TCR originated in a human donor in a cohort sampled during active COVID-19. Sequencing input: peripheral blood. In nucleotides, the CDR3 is TGTGCCAGCAGCGTAGGGGGTACTAGCGGAAACTACGAGCAGTACTTC. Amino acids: CASSVGGTSGNYEQYF. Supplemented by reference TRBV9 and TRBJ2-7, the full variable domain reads DSGVTQTPKHLITATGQRVTLRCSPRSGDLSVYWYQQSLDQGLQFLIQYYNGEERAKGNILERFSAQQFPDLHSELNLSSLELGDSALYFCASSVGGTSGNYEQYFGPGTRLTVT.